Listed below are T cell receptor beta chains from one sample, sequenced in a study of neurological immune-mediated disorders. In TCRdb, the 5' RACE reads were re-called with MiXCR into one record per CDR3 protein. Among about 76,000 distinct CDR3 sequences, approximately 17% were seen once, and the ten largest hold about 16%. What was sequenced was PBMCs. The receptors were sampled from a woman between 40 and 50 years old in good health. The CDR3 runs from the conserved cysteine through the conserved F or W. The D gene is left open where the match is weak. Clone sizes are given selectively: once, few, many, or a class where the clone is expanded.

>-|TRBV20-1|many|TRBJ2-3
TGCAGTGCTAGAGAGGCCCGGAGGGATACGCAGTATTTT
CSAREARRDTQYF
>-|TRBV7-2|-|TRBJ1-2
TGTGCCAGCGATGGTGGCTACACCTTC
CASDGGYTF
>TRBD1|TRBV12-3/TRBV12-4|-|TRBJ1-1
TGTGCCAGCAGTTTGCATCAGGGGGTAGCTGAAGCTTTCTTT
CASSLHQGVAEAFF
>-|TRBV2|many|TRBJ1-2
TGTGCCAGCAGTCCTAACTATGGCTACACCTTC
CASSPNYGYTF
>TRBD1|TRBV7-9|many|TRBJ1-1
TGTGCCAGCAGCTCGACAGGGTACACTGAAGCTTTCTTT
CASSSTGYTEAFF
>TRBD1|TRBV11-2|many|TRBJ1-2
TGTGCCAGCAGCGTGTCTCAGGGACAGTATGGCTACACCTTC
CASSVSQGQYGYTF
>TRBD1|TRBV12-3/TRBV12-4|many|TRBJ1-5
TGTGCCAGCAGTCGGGGACAGAGCAATCAGCCCCAGCATTTT
CASSRGQSNQPQHF
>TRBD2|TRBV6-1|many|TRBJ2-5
TGTGCCAGCAGTGAAGGTGGCGGGGGGGCGGAGACCCAGTACTTC
CASSEGGGGAETQYF
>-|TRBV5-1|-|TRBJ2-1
TGCGCCAGTAGCTTGGCAGGTCACAATGAGCATTTCTTC
CASSLAGHNEHFF
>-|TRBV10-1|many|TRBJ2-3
TGCGCCAGCAGTGAGTCGGAGGGGGATACGCAGTATTTT
CASSESEGDTQYF
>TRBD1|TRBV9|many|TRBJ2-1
TGTGCCAGCAGCGCGGAGACAGGGGGCAATGAGCAGTTCTTC
CASSAETGGNEQFF
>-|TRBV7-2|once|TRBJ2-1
TGTGCCAGCAGCTTGTCGGTACTATCGGATTACAATGAGCAGTTCTTC
CASSLSVLSDYNEQFF
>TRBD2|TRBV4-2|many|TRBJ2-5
TGTGCCAGCAGCCTGGGCGCGGGGGGGCAAGAGACCCAGTACTTC
CASSLGAGGQETQYF
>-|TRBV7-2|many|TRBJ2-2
TGTGCCAGCAGCTGGCTGGGACAGAACACCGGGGAGCTGTTTTTT
CASSWLGQNTGELFF
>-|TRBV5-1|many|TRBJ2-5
TGCGCCAGCAGCTTGGAGACGACCGGAGAGACCCAGTACTTC
CASSLETTGETQYF
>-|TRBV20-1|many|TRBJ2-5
TGCAGTGCCGGAACTAGGGCTGGTCGTGGAGAGACCCAGTACTTC
CSAGTRAGRGETQYF
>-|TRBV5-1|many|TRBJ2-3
TGCGCCAGCAGCTTGGTGGGTGGCGCAGATACGCAGTATTTT
CASSLVGGADTQYF
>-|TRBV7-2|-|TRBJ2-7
TGTGCCAGCAGTTCAGGGGGGACCCTTTACGAGCAGTACTTC
CASSSGGTLYEQYF
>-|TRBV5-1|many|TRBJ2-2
TGCGCCAGCAGCTTAAAGGTGTCCCTCACCGGGGAGCTGTTTTTT
CASSLKVSLTGELFF
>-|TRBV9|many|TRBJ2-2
TGTGCCAGCAGCGTAGATCGAAATAACACCGGGGAGCTGTTTTTT
CASSVDRNNTGELFF
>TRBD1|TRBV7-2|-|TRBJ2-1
TGTGCCAGCAGTCCCAACCCGAGGACAGGGCTCTACGATGAGCAGTTCTTC
CASSPNPRTGLYDEQFF
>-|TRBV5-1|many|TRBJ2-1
TGCGCCAGCAGCCCAAGCTATAATGAGCAGTTCTTC
CASSPSYNEQFF